Listed here is a single T cell receptor beta chain. Its antigen is unknown. TCRdb reanalysed the reads using MiXCR and keeps one entry per CDR3 protein. The top ten hold 81% of the sample, which has about 110,000 distinct CDR3 sequences, 29% seen once. This record comes from a study of T cell repertoires in cytomegalovirus infection. Study information: Public signatures in TCR beta pointed to CMV infection and matching HLA type. General observations from the study: HLA-C-restricted CMV clonotypes gave the most frequent clonotype in two of eight donors.

The germline V and J ends were trimmed by 1 base and 3 bases, with 14 bases remaining between them. The CDR3 is made up of 16 amino acids. CDR1 is SGHDT, CDR2 YYEEEE, per germline. The input for sequencing was CD8+ T cells from cultured PBMCs, taken from culture after CMV antigen stimulation. This clonotype originated in a human donor in good health (CMV status not recorded). Some clones in this sample may be carry-over from other donors' samples. This chain joins TRBV5-6 and TRBJ2-1; D is uncertain. In DNA, the CDR3 is TGTGCCAGCAGCTTGTCTGGCAATACGTACTACAATGAGCAGTTCTTC. Protein product: CASSLSGNTYYNEQFF.